This entry features one TCR beta chain sequence. The data originate from a study of beta chain features in type 1 diabetes. All of the isolated RNA was reverse transcribed, so expressed TCRB transcripts were sequenced. TCRdb's table, derived via immunoSEQ multiplex PCR, lists solely in-frame clones and lacks some. The top ten clones hold 0.034% of a sample with hundreds of thousands of clones, 9% to 10% of them seen once. Germline trimming cut 5 bases from V and 1 base from J; bases unmatched to any gene: 4. Germline-derived CDR1 and CDR2 are MNHEY and SVGAGI. This CDR3 region has 14 residues. Specimen: naive CD4+ T cells from blood. This clonotype originated in a woman under 30 in good health. V and J are TRBV6-5 and TRBJ1-1, with 7 nucleotides matching TRBD1. The CDR3 loop is CASSAGQRNTEAFF. The CDR3 DNA reads as TGTGCCAGCAGTGCGGGACAGAGGAACACTGAAGCTTTCTTT.